This T cell receptor (beta chain) was recorded in a study of cytomegalovirus exposure and HLA in healthy donors. In the PCR, 60 Vbeta and 13 Jbeta primers were used. Profiled with immunoSEQ multiplex PCR; TCRdb holds only in-frame clones, not every one. This table holds approximately 71,000 clones. Germline V lookup: CDR1 MNHEY, CDR2 SVGAGI. The trim removed 6 bases at V and 3 bases at J, leaving 11 bases unmatched. The CDR3 totals 15 residues. The chain joins TRBV6-5 to TRBJ2-7, with 7 bases that match TRBD1. This receptor was identified in a female donor in good health and CMV-seropositive. The material sequenced was PBMCs. The CDR3 is CASRKPGTALYEQYF. The CDR3 DNA sequence: TGTGCCAGCAGGAAACCCGGGACAGCACTCTACGAGCAGTACTTC.